This T cell receptor beta chain was retrieved from a study of regulatory T cells in long-lasting Graves disease. Study outcomes and limitations: Persistent patients shared more public clonotypes (about 2,600) than new patients (more than 900). The study found TRBV28, TRBJ1-2 and TRBJ2-5 favored in persistent disease.

Arm-PCR of CDR3 regions with iRepertoire HTBI primers generated TCR beta libraries. TCRdb fed the multiplex PCR reads into MiXCR, producing one record per CDR3 protein. Found here are approximately 390,000 distinct CDR3 sequences, around 15% of them singletons; the top ten hold 20% to 25%. In this sample, this clonotype turned up a few times. Antigen unknown. The ends were cut back, 4 bases at V and 1 base at J, with 9 bases in the middle. The V gene's germline CDR1 is SGHRS and CDR2 YFSETQ. The CDR3 totals 14 residues. As to time point: newly diagnosed GD, antithyroid drugs for less than 3 months. From RNA extracted from PBMCs, the TCR library was made. All patients originated from an endocrinology department located in Xi'an, China. A further study also used this sample, focusing on T cells in Graves' hyperthyroidism and ophthalmopathy. That publication notes: Initially, a first-round RT-PCR of the TCR CDR3 employed the HTBI primer set.

This TCR came from a young woman with Graves disease. The starting material was peripheral blood mononuclear cells (PBMCs), obtained at new diagnosis, from a patient treated with antithyroid drugs. V usage is TRBV5-1 and J usage is TRBJ2-1; D is uncertain. The CDR3 region is CASSAAGSYNEQFF. DNA of the CDR3: TGCGCCAGCAGCGCGGCAGGATCCTACAATGAGCAGTTCTTC.